This T cell receptor (beta chain) emerged from a study of shared clonotypes between healthy human individuals. Study summary: Per-donor plates numbered three CD4 naive, three CD4 memory, two CD8 naive and one CD8 memory.

At deep level, the assay was performed. Data came from immunoSEQ multiplex PCR; TCRdb stores just in-frame clones and leaves some out. The repertoire holds fewer than 3 million clones, less than 95% seen once, with approximately 0.41% in the top ten. The TCR comes from a man aged 18 to 30 in good health. Some clones in this sample may be carry-over from other donors' samples. Material: naive CD4+ T cells from PBMCs. Indicated subset: CD45RA+ positively selected.

CDR3 in DNA: TGTGCCAGCAGCTCCCCAGACAGGGGGCGCGAGCAGTACTTC. As protein: CASSSPDRGREQYF. The rearrangement uses TRBV5-4 and TRBJ2-7; 10 nucleotides line up with TRBD1. CDR3 length equals 14 residues. With 3 bases clipped from V and 6 bases from J, the junction kept 6 bases outside the gene matches. CDR1 is SGHNT, CDR2 YYREEE, per germline (reference sequence).